The table lists the clone carrying this T cell receptor (beta chain) with a few counts. As yet, its antigen is unknown. Relative to the germline gene, one junction end is altered; a read error may explain this. A universal primer site and UMIs were added as TCR cDNA was made by 5'RACE template switching. A single record per CDR3 protein comes from TCRdb applying MiXCR to the 5' RACE reads. This sample has a few hundred thousand distinct CDR3 sequences, with less than 20% found just once. The entry originates in a study of T cells after yellow fever vaccination. Study-wide background: Preparation of the low-cell-number fractions used SMART-Seq v4 Ultra Low Input.

Notes on the study in general: Most primary-vaccination clones reappeared after the booster (around 95% CD4, approximately 88% CD8). Clonotypes found in both CD4 and CD8 compartments made up a small share.

This receptor was obtained from a man in his late teens or twenties who received the YFV17D yellow fever vaccine. The sequencing here drew on PBMCs, taken 5 days after the first yellow fever vaccination.

The CDR3 is CASSLGEGKQPQHF. CDR3 DNA sequence: TGTGCCAGCAGCTTAGGAGAGGGCAAGCAGCCCCAGCATTTT. The chain is built from TRBV7-2 and TRBJ1-5; no definite D call. Germline V gene data show CDR1 as SGHTA and CDR2 as FQGNSA. The CDR3 length is 14 residues.